The rows below give T cell receptor beta chains drawn from one sample of a study of shared clonotypes between healthy human individuals. The repertoire was sequenced with immunoSEQ multiplex PCR; TCRdb's copy has only in-frame clones and lacks some. The sample consists of millions of clones, just under 95% of them appearing once. Sample: naive CD8+ T cells sorted from blood. Receptors were obtained from a man between 18 and 35 years old in good health. Both conserved end residues are part of each CDR3. D genes are given only for firm matches. Only part of the rows carry a size: once, few, many, or a class if the clone is expanded.

TRBV28,-,TRBJ2-6,-,TGTGCCAGCAGTTGGGGCCCTAAATTGGGGGGGGCCAACGTCCTGACTTTC,CASSWGPKLGGANVLTF
TRBV9,-,TRBJ1-2,-,TGTGCCAGCAGCTTCCAGAGTGGAGTAAGCTATGGCTACACCTTC,CASSFQSGVSYGYTF
TRBV9,TRBD1,TRBJ2-2,-,TGTGCCAGCAGCGGACCCCGGGACAGACCGAACACCGGGGAGCTGTTTTTT,CASSGPRDRPNTGELFF
TRBV6-5,-,TRBJ2-7,-,TGTGCCAGCAGTTACTCGGGGGAGGACTACGAGCAGTACTTC,CASSYSGEDYEQYF
TRBV4-3,-,TRBJ1-1,-,TGCGCCAGCAGACTCCTCGGGGGGAACACTGAAGCTTTCTTT,CASRLLGGNTEAFF
TRBV16,-,TRBJ2-3,-,TGTGCCAGCAGCCCCGGCGCGCCAGGGTCGGATACGCAGTATTTT,CASSPGAPGSDTQYF
TRBV28,-,TRBJ2-6,once,TGTGCCAGCAGTTTAGGGGACACCCTCTCTGGGGCCAACGTCCTGACTTTC,CASSLGDTLSGANVLTF
TRBV5-4,-,TRBJ2-1,-,TGTGCCAGCAGCCCGGAAGGGGCCTTAGTCTTCTTC,CASSPEGALVFF
TRBV10-3,-,TRBJ1-1,-,TGTGCCTCCAGACCGGGAGCCAACACTGAAGCTTTCTTT,CASRPGANTEAFF
TRBV5-4,-,TRBJ2-5,once,TGTGCCAGCAGCTCGATGTCTGGGGAGACCCAGTACTTC,CASSSMSGETQYF
TRBV5-1,-,TRBJ2-7,-,TGCGCCAGCAGCGGCACAGGTTACTACGAGCAGTACTTC,CASSGTGYYEQYF
TRBV10-2,TRBD2,TRBJ2-7,-,TGCGCCAGCAGTGAAACTAGCGGGAGGTATAACTACGAGCAGTACTTC,CASSETSGRYNYEQYF